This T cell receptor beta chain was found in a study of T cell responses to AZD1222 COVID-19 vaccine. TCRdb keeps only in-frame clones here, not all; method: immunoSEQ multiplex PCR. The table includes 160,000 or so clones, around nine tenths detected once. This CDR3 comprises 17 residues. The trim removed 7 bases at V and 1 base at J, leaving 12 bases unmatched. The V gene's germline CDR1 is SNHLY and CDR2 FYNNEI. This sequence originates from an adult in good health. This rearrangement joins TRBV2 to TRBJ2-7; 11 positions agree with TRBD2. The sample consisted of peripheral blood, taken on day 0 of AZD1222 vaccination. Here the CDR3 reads CASTANSGRVLSYEQYF. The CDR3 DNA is TGTGCCAGCACCGCGAATAGCGGGAGGGTCCTTTCCTACGAGCAGTACTTC.